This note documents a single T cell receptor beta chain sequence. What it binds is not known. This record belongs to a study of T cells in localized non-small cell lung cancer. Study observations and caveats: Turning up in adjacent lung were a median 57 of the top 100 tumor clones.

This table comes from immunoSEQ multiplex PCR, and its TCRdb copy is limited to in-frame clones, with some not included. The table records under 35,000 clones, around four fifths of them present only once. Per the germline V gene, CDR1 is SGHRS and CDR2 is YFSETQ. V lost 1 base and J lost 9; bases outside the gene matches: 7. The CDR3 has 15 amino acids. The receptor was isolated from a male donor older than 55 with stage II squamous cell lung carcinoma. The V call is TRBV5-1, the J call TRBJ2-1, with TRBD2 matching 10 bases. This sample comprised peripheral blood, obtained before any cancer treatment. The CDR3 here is CASSLNSGGQGEQFF. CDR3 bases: TGCGCCAGCAGCTTGAATAGCGGGGGGCAGGGTGAGCAGTTCTTC.